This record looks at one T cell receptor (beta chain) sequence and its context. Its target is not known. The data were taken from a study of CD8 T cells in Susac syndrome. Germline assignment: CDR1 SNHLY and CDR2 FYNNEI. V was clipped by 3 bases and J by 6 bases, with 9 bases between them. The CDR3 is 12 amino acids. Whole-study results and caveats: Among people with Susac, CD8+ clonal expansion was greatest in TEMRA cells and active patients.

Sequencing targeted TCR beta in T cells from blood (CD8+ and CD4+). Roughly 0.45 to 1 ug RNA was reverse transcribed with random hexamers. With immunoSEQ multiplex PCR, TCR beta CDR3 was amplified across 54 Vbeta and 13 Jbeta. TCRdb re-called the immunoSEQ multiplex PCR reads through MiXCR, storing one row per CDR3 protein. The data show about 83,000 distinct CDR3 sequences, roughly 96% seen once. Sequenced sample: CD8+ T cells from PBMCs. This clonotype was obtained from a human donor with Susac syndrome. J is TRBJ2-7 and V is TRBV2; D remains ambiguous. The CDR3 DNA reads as TGTGCCAGCAGTGACAAGTCGGGCGAGCAGTACTTC. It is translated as CASSDKSGEQYF. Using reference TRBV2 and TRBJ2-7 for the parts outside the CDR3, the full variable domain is EPEVTQTPSHQVTQMGQEVILRCVPISNHLYFYWYRQILGQKVEFLVSFYNNEISEKSEIFDDQFSVERPDGSNFTLKIRSTKLEDSAMYFCASSDKSGEQYFGPGTRLTVT.